This TCR beta chain is drawn from a study of blood T cell repertoires in COVID-19. Clones were sequenced by immunoSEQ multiplex PCR, and TCRdb holds only the in-frame ones, with some missing. The sample has about 250,000 clones, roughly 90% seen once. With V trimmed by 10 bases and J by 5 bases, 12 bases remained unmatched. Per the germline V gene, CDR1 is MNHEY and CDR2 is SVGAGI. The CDR3 length is 14 residues. The chain combines TRBV6-5 with TRBJ1-1, with TRBD1 matching 8 bases. The sample was peripheral blood. The clonotype comes from a woman aged 60-70 years with COVID-19, enrolled during active disease. The CDR3 nucleotides are TGTGCCACTACGCCATCTAACAGGGGGACTGAAGCTTTCTTT. This translates into CATTPSNRGTEAFF.